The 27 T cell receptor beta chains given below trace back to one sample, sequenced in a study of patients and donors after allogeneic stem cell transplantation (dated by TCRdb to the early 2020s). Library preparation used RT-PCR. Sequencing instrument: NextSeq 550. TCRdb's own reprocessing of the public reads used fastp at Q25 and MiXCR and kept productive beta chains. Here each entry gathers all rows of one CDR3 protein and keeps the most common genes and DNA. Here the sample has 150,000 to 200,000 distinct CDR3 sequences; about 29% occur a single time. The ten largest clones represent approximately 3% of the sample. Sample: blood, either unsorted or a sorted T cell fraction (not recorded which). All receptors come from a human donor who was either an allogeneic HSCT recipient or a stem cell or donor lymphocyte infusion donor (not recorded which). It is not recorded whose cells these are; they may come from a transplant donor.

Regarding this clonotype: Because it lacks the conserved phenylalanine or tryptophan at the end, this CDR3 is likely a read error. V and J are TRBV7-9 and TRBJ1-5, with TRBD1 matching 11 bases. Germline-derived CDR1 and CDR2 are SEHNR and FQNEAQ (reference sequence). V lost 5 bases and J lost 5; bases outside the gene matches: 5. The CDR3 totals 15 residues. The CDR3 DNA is TGTGCCAGCAGCAGGACAGGGGGCAGCCATCAGCCCCAGCATTTG. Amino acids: CASSRTGGSHQPQHL.

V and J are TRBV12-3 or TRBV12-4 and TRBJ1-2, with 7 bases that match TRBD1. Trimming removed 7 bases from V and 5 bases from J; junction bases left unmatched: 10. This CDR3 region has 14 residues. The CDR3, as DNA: TGTGCCAGCACCGGGACAGTGGGCCGATATGGCTACACCTTC. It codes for CASTGTVGRYGYTF.

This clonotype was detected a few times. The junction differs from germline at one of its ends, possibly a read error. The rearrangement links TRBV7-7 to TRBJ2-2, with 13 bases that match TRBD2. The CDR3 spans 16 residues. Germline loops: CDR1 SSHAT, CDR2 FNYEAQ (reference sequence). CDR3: CASSFGLAGEGRELFF. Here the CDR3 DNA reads TGTGCTAGCAGCTTCGGACTAGCGGGAGAGGGCCGGGAGCTGTTTTTT. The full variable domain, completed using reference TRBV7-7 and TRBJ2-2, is GAGVSQSPRYKVTKRGQDVTLRCDPISSHATLYWYQQALGQGPEFLTYFNYEAQPDKSGLPSDRFSAERPEGSISTLTIQRTEQRDSAMYRCASSFGLAGEGRELFFGEGSRLTVL.

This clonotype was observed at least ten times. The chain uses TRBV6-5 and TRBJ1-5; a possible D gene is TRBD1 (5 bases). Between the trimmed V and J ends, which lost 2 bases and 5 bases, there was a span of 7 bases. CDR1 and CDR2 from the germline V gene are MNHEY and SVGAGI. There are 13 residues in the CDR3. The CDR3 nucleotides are TGTGCCAGCAGTTACGACAGTTATCAGCCCCAGCATTTT. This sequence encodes CASSYDSYQPQHF.

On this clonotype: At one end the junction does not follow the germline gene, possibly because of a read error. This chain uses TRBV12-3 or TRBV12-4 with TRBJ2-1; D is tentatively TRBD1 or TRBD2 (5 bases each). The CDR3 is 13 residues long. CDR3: CASSLGESNEQFF. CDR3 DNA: TGTGCCAGCAGCTTAGGGGAGTCCAATGAGCAGTTCTTC.

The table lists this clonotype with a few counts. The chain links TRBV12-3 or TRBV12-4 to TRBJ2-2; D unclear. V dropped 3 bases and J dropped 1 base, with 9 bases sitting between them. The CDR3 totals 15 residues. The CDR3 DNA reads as TGTGCCAGCAGTTTTGATTTCGGGAACACCGGGGAGCTGTTTTTT. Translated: CASSFDFGNTGELFF.

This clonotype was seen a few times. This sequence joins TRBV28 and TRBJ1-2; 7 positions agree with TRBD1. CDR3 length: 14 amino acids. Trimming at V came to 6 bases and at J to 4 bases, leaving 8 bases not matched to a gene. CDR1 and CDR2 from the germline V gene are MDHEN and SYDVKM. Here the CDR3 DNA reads TGTGCCAGCAGATCCGAGGACAGGATCTATGGCTACACCTTC. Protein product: CASRSEDRIYGYTF.

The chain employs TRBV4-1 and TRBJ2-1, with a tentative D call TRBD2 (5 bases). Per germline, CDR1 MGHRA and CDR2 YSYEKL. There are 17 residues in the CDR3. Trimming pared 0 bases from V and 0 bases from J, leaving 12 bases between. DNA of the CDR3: TGCGCCAGCAGCCAAGATCCAGCGGCGAGCTCCTACAATGAGCAGTTCTTC. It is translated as CASSQDPAASSYNEQFF.

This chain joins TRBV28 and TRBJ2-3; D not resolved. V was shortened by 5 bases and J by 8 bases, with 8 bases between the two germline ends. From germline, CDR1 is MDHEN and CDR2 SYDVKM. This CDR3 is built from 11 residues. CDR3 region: CASSGPRTQYF. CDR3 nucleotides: TGTGCCAGCAGTGGGCCACGTACGCAGTATTTT. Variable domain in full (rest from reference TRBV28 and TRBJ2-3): DVKVTQSSRYLVKRTGEKVFLECVQDMDHENMFWYRQDPGLGLRLIYFSYDVKMKEKGDIPEGYSVSREKKERFSLILESASTNQTSMYLCASSGPRTQYFGPGTRLTVL.

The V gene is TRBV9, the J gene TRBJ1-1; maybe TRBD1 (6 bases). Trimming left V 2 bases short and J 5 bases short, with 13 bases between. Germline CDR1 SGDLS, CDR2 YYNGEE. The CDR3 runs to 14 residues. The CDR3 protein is CASSVEGGGTEAFF. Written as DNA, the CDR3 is TGTGCCAGCAGCGTTGAAGGGGGAGGGACTGAAGCTTTCTTT.

Here the CDR3 reads CASSPTGGGYEQYF. The CDR3 DNA sequence: TGCGCCAGCAGCCCGACAGGGGGAGGCTACGAGCAGTACTTC. The chain couples TRBV4-3 to TRBJ2-7; 9 bases match TRBD1. Germline V CDR1 and CDR2: LGHNA, YSLEER. This CDR3 has 14 amino acids. V lost 4 bases and J lost 3; bases outside the gene matches: 4.

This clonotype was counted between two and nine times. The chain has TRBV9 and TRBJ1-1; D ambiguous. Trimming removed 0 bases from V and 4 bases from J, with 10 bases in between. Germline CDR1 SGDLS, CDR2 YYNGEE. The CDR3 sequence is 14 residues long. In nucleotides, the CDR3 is TGTGCCAGCAGCGTAGATCCCGGAGGCACTGAAGCTTTCTTT. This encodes CASSVDPGGTEAFF. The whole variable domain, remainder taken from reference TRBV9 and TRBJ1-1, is DSGVTQTPKHLITATGQRVTLRCSPRSGDLSVYWYQQSLDQGLQFLIQYYNGEERAKGNILERFSAQQFPDLHSELNLSSLELGDSALYFCASSVDPGGTEAFFGQGTRLTVV.

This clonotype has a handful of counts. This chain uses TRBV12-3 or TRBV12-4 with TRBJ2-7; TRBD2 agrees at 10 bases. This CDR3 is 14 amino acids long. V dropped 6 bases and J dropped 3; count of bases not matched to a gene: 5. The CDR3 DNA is TGTGCCAGCAGCAGGACTAGCGGTTACTACGAGCAGTACTTC. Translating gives CASSRTSGYYEQYF.

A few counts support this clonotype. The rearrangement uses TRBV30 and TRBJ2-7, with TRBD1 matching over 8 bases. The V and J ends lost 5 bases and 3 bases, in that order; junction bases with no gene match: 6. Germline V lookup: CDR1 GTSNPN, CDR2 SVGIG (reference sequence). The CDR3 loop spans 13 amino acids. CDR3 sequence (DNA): TGTGCCTGGGAGACAGGGGTTAGCTACGAGCAGTACTTC. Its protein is CAWETGVSYEQYF. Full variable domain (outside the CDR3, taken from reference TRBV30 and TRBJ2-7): SQTIHQWPATLVQPVGSPLSLECTVEGTSNPNLYWYRQAAGRGLQLLFYSVGIGQISSEVPQNLSASRPQDRQFILSSKKLLLSDSGFYLCAWETGVSYEQYFGPGTRLTVT.

In DNA form, the CDR3 reads TGCAGCGTTGCTGGACCGACAGGAGAGGCCGGGGAGCTGTTTTTT. As protein: CSVAGPTGEAGELFF. This chain uses TRBV29-1 with TRBJ2-2; TRBD1 might be the D (6 bases). This CDR3 comprises 15 residues. The V gene lost 4 bases and the J gene lost 6 bases, with 18 bases spanning the gap. Per the germline V gene, CDR1 is SQVTM and CDR2 is ANQGSEA.

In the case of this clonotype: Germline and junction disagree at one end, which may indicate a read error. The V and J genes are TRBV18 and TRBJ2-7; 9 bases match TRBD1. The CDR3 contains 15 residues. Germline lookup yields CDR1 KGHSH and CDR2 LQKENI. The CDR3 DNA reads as TGTGCCAGCTCACCTGGACAGGGGACCTCCGACGAGCAGTACTTC. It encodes CASSPGQGTSDEQYF.

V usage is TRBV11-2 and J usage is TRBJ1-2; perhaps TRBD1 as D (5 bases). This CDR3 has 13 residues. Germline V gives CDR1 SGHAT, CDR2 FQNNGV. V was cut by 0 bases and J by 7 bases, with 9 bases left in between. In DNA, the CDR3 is TGTGCCAGCAGCTTAGACGGGGCGGGTGGCTACACCTTC. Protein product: CASSLDGAGGYTF.

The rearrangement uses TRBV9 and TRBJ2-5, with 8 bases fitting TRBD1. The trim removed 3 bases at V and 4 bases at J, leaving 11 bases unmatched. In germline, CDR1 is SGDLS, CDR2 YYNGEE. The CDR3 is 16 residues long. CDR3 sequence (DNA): TGTGCCAGCAGCGGGACAGGGCCGGGGGCGGCAGAGACCCAGTACTTC. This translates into CASSGTGPGAAETQYF.

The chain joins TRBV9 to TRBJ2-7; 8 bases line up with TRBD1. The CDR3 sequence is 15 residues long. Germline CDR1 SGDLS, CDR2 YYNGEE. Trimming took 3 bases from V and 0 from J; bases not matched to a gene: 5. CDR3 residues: CASSAGGMGSYEQYF. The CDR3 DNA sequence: TGTGCCAGCAGCGCAGGGGGCATGGGCTCCTACGAGCAGTACTTC.

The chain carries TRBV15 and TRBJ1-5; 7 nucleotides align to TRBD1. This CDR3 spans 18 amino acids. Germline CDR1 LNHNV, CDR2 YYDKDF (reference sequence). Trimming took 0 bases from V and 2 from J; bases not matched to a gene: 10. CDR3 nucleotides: TGTGCCACCAGCAGAGATTCCCTAACCGGGACAGGCAATCAGCCCCAGCATTTT. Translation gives CATSRDSLTGTGNQPQHF.

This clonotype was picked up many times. CDR3 sequence: CASSVDRGSNSPLHF. The CDR3 DNA reads TGTGCCAGCAGCGTAGACAGGGGGAGTAATTCACCCCTCCACTTT. This chain uses TRBV7-8 with TRBJ1-6; the match to TRBD1 covers 9 bases. This CDR3 region has 15 residues. From germline, CDR1 is SGHVS and CDR2 FQNEAQ. Trimming cost V 5 bases and J 6 bases; bases outside gene matches: 5. The entire variable domain, with the rest obtained from reference TRBV7-8 and TRBJ1-6, is as follows: GAGVSQSPRYKVAKRGQDVALRCDPISGHVSLFWYQQALGQGPEFLTYFQNEAQLDKSGLPSDRFFAERPEGSVSTLKIQRTQQEDSAVYLCASSVDRGSNSPLHFGNGTRLTVT.

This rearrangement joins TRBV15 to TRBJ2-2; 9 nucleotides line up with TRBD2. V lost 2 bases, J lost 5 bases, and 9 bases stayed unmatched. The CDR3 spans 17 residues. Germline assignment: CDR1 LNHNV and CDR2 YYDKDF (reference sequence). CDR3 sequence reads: CATSRRSGTSLTGELFF. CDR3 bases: TGTGCCACCAGCAGACGATCCGGGACTAGCTTAACCGGGGAGCTGTTTTTT.

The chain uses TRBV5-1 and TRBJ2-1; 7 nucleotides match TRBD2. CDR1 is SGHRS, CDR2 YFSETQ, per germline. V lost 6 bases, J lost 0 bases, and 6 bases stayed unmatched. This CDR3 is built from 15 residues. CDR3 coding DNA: TGCGCCAGCATGGATCCGGGAGGCTCCTACAATGAGCAGTTCTTC. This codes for CASMDPGGSYNEQFF.

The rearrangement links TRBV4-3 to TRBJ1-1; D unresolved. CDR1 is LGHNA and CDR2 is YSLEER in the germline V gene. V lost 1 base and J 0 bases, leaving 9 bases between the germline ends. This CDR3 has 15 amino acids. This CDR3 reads CASSQAGTMNTEAFF. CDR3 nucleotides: TGCGCCAGCAGCCAAGCGGGAACCATGAACACTGAAGCTTTCTTT.

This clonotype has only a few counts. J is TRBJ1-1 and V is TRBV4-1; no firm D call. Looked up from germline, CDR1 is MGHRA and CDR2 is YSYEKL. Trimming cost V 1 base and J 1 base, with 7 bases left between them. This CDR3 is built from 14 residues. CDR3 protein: CASSQVEGNTEAFF. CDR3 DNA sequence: TGCGCCAGCAGCCAAGTAGAGGGGAACACTGAAGCTTTCTTT.

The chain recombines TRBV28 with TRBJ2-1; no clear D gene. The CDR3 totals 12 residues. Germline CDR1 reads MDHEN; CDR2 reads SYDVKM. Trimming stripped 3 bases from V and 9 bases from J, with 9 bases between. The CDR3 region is CASSLWSREQFF. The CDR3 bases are TGTGCCAGCAGTTTGTGGAGCCGTGAGCAGTTCTTC.

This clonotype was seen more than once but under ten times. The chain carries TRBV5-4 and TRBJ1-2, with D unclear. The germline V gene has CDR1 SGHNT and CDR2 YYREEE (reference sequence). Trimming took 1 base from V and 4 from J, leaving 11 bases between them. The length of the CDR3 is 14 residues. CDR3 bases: TGTGCCAGCAGCTTGCGGGGATCAAGCTATGGCTACACCTTC. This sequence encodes CASSLRGSSYGYTF.